The 3 T cell receptor beta chains below were found in one sample sequenced in a study of CD8 T cells in ankylosing spondylitis. TCRdb fed the 5' RACE reads into MiXCR, producing one record per CDR3 protein. The data show about 100,000 distinct CDR3 sequences, with about 9.1% seen just once and 4% to 5.5% held by the top ten. The specimen sequenced was blood, either unsorted or a sorted T cell fraction (not recorded which). Receptors were obtained from a male donor with ankylosing spondylitis or in good health (not recorded which).

There are many counts of this clonotype. The chain combines TRBV13 with TRBJ2-1, with 13 bases lining up with TRBD2. Germline V lookup: CDR1 PRHDT, CDR2 FYEKMQ (reference sequence). V lost 4 bases to trimming and J lost 4 bases; unmatched junction nucleotides: 10. The CDR3 has 18 amino acids. The CDR3 DNA sequence: TGTGCCAGCAGCTCCCGACTAGCGGGGGGCCGAACTTACAATGAGCAGTTCTTC. This codes for CASSSRLAGGRTYNEQFF.

This clonotype has at least ten counts. V and J are TRBV6-6 and TRBJ2-1; the D is unclear. Germline V lookup: CDR1 MNHNY, CDR2 SVGAGI (reference sequence). The CDR3 loop spans 15 amino acids. V was shortened by 0 bases and J by 5 bases, with 11 bases between the two germline ends. Written as DNA, the CDR3 is TGTGCCAGCAGTTACTCCGGGCAGACCAACAATGAGCAGTTCTTC. Encoded protein: CASSYSGQTNNEQFF.

This clonotype has ten or more counts. CDR3: CAISDSGQLAQETQYF. The CDR3 bases are TGTGCCATCAGTGATTCGGGACAGCTAGCTCAAGAGACCCAGTACTTC. The rearrangement links TRBV10-3 to TRBJ2-5, with 7 bases aligning to TRBD1. The trim removed 3 bases at V and 2 bases at J, leaving 9 bases unmatched. The CDR3 is 16 amino acids. Germline V gene data show CDR1 as ENHRY and CDR2 as SYGVKD.